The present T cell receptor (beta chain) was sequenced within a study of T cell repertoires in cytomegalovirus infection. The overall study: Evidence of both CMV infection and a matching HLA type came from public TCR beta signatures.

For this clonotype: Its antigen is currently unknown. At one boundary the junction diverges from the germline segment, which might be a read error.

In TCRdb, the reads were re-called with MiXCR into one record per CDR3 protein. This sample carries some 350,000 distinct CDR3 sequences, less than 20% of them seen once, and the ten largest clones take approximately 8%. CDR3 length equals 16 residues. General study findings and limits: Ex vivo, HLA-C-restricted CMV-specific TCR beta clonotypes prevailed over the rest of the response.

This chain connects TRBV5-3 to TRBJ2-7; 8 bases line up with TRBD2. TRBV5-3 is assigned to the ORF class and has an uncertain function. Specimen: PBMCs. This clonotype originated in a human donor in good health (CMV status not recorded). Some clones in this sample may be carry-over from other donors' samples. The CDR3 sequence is CASSLGLAGLYYEQYF. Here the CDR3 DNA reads TGTGCCAGCAGCTTGGGGCTAGCGGGCTTGTACTACGAGCAGTACTTC.